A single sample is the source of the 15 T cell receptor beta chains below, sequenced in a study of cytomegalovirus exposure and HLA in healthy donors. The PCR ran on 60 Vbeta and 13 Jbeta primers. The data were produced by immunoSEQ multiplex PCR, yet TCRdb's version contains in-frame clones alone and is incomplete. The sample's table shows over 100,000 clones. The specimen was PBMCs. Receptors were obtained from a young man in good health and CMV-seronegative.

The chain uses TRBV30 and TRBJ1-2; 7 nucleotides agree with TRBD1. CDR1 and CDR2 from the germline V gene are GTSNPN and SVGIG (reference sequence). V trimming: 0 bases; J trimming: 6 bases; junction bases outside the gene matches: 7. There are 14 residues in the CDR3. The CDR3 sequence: CAWSVRGTADGYTF. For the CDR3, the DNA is TGTGCCTGGAGTGTCCGGGGGACAGCAGATGGCTACACCTTC.

This CDR3 reads CASSPELAGGYEQYF. As DNA, the CDR3 is TGTGCCAGCAGCCCCGAACTAGCGGGAGGGTACGAGCAGTACTTC. The rearrangement joins TRBV5-4 to TRBJ2-7; 13 bases line up with TRBD2. Germline-derived CDR1 and CDR2 are SGHNT and YYREEE (reference sequence). Trimming took 4 bases from V and 4 from J; bases not matched to a gene: 5. The CDR3 loop spans 15 amino acids.

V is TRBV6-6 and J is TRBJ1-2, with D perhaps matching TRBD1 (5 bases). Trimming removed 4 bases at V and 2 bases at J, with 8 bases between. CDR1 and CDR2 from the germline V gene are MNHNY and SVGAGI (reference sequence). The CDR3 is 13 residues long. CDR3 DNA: TGTGCCAGCAGTTGGGGGGGGAACTATGGCTACACCTTC. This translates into CASSWGGNYGYTF.

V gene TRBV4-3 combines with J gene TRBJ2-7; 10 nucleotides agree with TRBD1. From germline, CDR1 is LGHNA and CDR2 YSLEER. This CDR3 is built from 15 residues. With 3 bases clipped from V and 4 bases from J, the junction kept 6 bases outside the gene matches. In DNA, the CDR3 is TGCGCCAGCAGCCAGGGGGGGACAGGGGTGTACGAGCAGTACTTC. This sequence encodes CASSQGGTGVYEQYF.

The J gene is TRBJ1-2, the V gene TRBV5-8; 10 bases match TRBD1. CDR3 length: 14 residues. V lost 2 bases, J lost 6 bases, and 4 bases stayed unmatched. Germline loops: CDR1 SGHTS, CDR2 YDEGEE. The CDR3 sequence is CASSFDRGRDGYTF. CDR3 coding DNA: TGTGCCAGCAGCTTCGACAGGGGGCGCGATGGCTACACCTTC.

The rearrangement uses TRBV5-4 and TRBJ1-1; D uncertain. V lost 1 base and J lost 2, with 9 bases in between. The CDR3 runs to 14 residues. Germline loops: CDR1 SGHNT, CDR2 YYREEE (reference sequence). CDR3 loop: CASSLPQINTEAFF. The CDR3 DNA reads TGTGCCAGCAGCTTGCCCCAGATCAACACTGAAGCTTTCTTT.

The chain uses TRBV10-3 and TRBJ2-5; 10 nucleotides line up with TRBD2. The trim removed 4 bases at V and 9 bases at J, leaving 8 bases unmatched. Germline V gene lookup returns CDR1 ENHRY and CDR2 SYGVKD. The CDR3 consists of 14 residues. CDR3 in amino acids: CAISGTSGSDPQYF. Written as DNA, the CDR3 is TGTGCCATCAGTGGGACTAGCGGATCCGACCCCCAGTACTTC.

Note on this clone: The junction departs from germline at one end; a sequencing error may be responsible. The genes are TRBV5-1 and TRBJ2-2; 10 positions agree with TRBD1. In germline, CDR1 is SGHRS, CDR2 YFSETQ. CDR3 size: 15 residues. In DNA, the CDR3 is TGCGCCGGCAGCCCCGGGACAGGGGTAGTCGGGGAGCTGTTTTTT. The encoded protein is CAGSPGTGVVGELFF.

Here the CDR3 reads CASSPLHNEQFF. In DNA, the CDR3 is TGTGCCAGCAGCCCACTTCACAATGAGCAGTTCTTC. The J gene is TRBJ2-1, the V gene TRBV7-9; D is undetermined. The CDR3 covers 12 residues. CDR1 is SEHNR and CDR2 is FQNEAQ in the germline V gene (reference sequence). V gave up 5 bases and J gave up 5 bases, with 7 bases separating them.

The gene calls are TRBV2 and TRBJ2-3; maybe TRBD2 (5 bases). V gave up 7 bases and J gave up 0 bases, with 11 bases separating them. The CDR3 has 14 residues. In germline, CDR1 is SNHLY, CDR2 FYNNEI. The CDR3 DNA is TGTGCCAGCACCGGACTTTCTAGCACAGATACGCAGTATTTT. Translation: CASTGLSSTDTQYF.

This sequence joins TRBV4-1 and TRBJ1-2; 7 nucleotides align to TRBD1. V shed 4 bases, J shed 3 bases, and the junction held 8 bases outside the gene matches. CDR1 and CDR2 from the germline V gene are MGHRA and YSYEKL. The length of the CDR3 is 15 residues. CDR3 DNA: TGCGCCAGCAGCCCTCCCGGACAGGAATACTATGGCTACACCTTC. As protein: CASSPPGQEYYGYTF.

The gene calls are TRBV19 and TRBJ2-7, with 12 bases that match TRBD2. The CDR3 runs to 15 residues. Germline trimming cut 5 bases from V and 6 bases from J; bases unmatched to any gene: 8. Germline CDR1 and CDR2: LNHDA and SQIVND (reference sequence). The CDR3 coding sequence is TGTGCCAGTAGTCGAGACGGACTAGCGGGAAGCGAGCAGTACTTC. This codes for CASSRDGLAGSEQYF. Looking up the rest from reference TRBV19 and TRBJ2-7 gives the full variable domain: DGGITQSPKYLFRKEGQNVTLSCEQNLNHDAMYWYRQDPGQGLRLIYYSQIVNDFQKGDIAEGYSVSREKKESFPLTVTSAQKNPTAFYLCASSRDGLAGSEQYFGPGTRLTVT.

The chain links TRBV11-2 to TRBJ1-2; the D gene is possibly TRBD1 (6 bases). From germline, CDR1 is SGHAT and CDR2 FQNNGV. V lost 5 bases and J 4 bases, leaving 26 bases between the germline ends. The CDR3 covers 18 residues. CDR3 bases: TGTGCCAGCAGCCTTATCCGACAGGACAAACCCAACCGCTATGGCTACACCTTC. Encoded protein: CASSLIRQDKPNRYGYTF.

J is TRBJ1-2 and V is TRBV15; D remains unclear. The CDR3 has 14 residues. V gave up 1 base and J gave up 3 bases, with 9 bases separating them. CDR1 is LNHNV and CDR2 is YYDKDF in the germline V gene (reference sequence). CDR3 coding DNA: TGTGCCACCAGCAGAGTAATCCTCGACTATGGCTACACCTTC. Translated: CATSRVILDYGYTF.

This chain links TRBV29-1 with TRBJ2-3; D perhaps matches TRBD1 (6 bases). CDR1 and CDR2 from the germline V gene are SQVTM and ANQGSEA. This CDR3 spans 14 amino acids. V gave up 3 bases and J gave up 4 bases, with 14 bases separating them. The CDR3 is CSVDYSGQPDTQYF. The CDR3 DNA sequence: TGCAGCGTTGACTACTCAGGACAGCCAGATACGCAGTATTTT.